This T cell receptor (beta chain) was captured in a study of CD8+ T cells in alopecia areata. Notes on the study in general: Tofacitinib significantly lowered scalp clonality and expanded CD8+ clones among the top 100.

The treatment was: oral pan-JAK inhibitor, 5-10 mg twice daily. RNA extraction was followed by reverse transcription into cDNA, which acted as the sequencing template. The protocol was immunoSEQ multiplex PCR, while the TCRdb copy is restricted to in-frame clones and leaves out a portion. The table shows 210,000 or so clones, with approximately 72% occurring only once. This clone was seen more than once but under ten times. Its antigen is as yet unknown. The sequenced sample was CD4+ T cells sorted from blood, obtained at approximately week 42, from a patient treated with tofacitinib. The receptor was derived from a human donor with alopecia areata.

As DNA, the CDR3 is TGTGCCAGCACCCGGGACAGCTCAAACTATGGCTACACCTTC. Amino acid sequence: CASTRDSSNYGYTF. V gene TRBV6-5 combines with J gene TRBJ1-2; 7 bases fit TRBD1. Looked up from germline, CDR1 is MNHEY and CDR2 is SVGAGI. The V and J ends lost 7 bases and 2 bases, in that order; junction bases with no gene match: 7. CDR3 length: 14 residues.